This passage covers 20 T cell receptor beta chains from one sample sequenced in a study of blood T cell repertoires in COVID-19. Sequencing was performed with immunoSEQ multiplex PCR; in TCRdb, only in-frame clones are kept and a portion is missing. The sample includes 250,000 to 300,000 clones, around 92% of them seen just once. The specimen was PBMCs or T cells enriched from blood (not recorded which). The receptors here all came from a woman aged 45-65 years who had been exposed to COVID-19.

The rearrangement joins TRBV24-1 to TRBJ2-1, with 8 bases matching TRBD1. The CDR3 totals 14 residues. V dropped 1 base and J dropped 9; count of bases not matched to a gene: 4. The V gene's germline CDR1 is KGHDR and CDR2 SFDVKD. CDR3 sequence: CATSDFRTGGEQFF. Here the CDR3 DNA reads TGTGCCACCAGTGATTTCCGCACAGGGGGTGAGCAGTTCTTC.

CDR3 in amino acids: CASSSLTSETQYF. CDR3 nucleotides: TGTGCCAGCAGCTCACTTACGTCGGAGACCCAGTACTTC. This sequence joins TRBV7-9 and TRBJ2-5, with D unresolved. V was shortened by 4 bases and J by 5 bases, with 11 bases between the two germline ends. This CDR3 has 13 amino acids. The germline CDR1 and CDR2 sequences are SEHNR and FQNEAQ (reference sequence).

The J gene is TRBJ1-5, the V gene TRBV5-4, with D possibly matching TRBD1 (6 bases). The CDR3 is 14 residues long. CDR1 and CDR2 from the germline V gene are SGHNT and YYREEE (reference sequence). The V end was cut by 4 bases, the J end by 9 bases, with 17 bases between. The CDR3 DNA reads as TGTGCCAGCAGCCCGGACAGAAAAGGCGCGCCCCAGCATTTT. This translates into CASSPDRKGAPQHF.

In its sample, this clone was seen once. This chain uses TRBV4-1 with TRBJ1-1; D gene unclear. The germline V gene encodes CDR1 MGHRA and CDR2 YSYEKL. The length of the CDR3 is 16 residues. The ends were cut back, 1 base at V and 1 base at J, with 13 bases in the middle. CDR3 region: CASSQVRGIPNTEAFF. In DNA, the CDR3 is TGCGCCAGCAGCCAAGTGCGGGGAATACCGAACACTGAAGCTTTCTTT.

The V gene is TRBV27, the J gene TRBJ1-2; D may be TRBD1 (6 bases). The germline CDR1 and CDR2 sequences are MNHEY and SMNVEV (reference sequence). The CDR3 length is 15 residues. Trimming took 7 bases from V and 4 from J, leaving 19 bases between them. The CDR3: CASTQLGADFYGYTF. The CDR3 DNA reads TGTGCCAGCACCCAATTGGGGGCGGATTTCTATGGCTACACCTTC.

V is TRBV19 and J is TRBJ2-1, with D possibly being TRBD1 (6 bases). Germline loops: CDR1 LNHDA, CDR2 SQIVND (reference sequence). Between the trimmed V and J ends, which lost 3 bases and 0 bases, there was a span of 12 bases. This CDR3 has 16 residues. The CDR3 is CASSIRRGGSYNEQFF. CDR3 DNA sequence: TGTGCCAGTAGTATTCGACGAGGGGGCTCCTACAATGAGCAGTTCTTC.

This chain connects TRBV18 to TRBJ2-5; 7 nucleotides align to TRBD2. The J segment lost 4 bases and the V segment lost 1 base, leaving 9 bases of the junction unmatched. Germline V gene lookup returns CDR1 KGHSH and CDR2 LQKENI. The CDR3 is 16 residues long. CDR3 DNA: TGTGCCAGCTCACCACGCGGGGGAGGTCGGATAGAGACCCAGTACTTC. Its translation is CASSPRGGGRIETQYF.

The rearrangement links TRBV5-1 to TRBJ1-2; TRBD1 matches 7 bases. Germline CDR1 is SGHRS and CDR2 is YFSETQ. V shed 3 bases, J shed 6 bases, and the junction held 5 bases outside the gene matches. The CDR3 covers 13 residues. Here the CDR3 reads CASSYSGGNGYTF. DNA for the CDR3: TGCGCCAGCAGCTACTCAGGGGGGAATGGCTACACCTTC. The complete variable domain, with remaining parts taken from reference TRBV5-1 and TRBJ1-2, reads KAGVTQTPRYLIKTRGQQVTLSCSPISGHRSVSWYQQTPGQGLQFLFEYFSETQRNKGNFPGRFSGRQFSNSRSEMNVSTLELGDSALYLCASSYSGGNGYTFGSGTRLTVV.

Here the CDR3 reads CASRRDRGSTEAFF. CDR3 nucleotides: TGTGCCAGCAGACGAGACAGGGGAAGCACTGAAGCTTTCTTT. The chain joins TRBV27 to TRBJ1-1, with 8 nucleotides matching TRBD1. The CDR3 sequence is 14 residues long. V dropped 6 bases and J dropped 4; count of bases not matched to a gene: 7. CDR1 is MNHEY, CDR2 SMNVEV, per germline (reference sequence).

The rearrangement uses TRBV5-1 and TRBJ2-7; the match to TRBD1 covers 8 bases. J was trimmed by 2 bases and V by 4 bases; bases with no gene match: 8. Germline CDR1 reads SGHRS; CDR2 reads YFSETQ. CDR3 length: 15 amino acids. CDR3 nucleotides: TGCGCCAGCAGCCCAAGACAGGGGACCCCCTACGAGCAGTACTTC. Residues: CASSPRQGTPYEQYF.

The rearrangement uses TRBV5-4 and TRBJ2-3; 11 bases are a match to TRBD2. This CDR3 has 17 amino acids. Looked up from germline, CDR1 is SGHNT and CDR2 is YYREEE (reference sequence). J lost 1 base, V lost 3 bases, and 7 bases had no gene match. The CDR3 coding sequence is TGTGCCAGCAGCTCTGGACTAGCGGGCCGTCGCACAGATACGCAGTATTTT. Translated: CASSSGLAGRRTDTQYF.

The chain joins TRBV5-1 to TRBJ2-3; 7 bases line up with TRBD1. The junction had 8 bases not matched to a gene; V was cut back by 8 bases and J by 2 bases. The CDR3 covers 14 residues. Germline V gene sequence: CDR1 SGHRS, CDR2 YFSETQ. The chain's CDR3 is CASSRQGSTDTQYF. The CDR3 DNA follows: TGCGCCAGTTCCCGACAGGGATCCACAGATACGCAGTATTTT.

The rearrangement links TRBV29-1 to TRBJ1-4; 12 bases line up with TRBD1. Unmatched junction bases numbered 7, after V lost 7 bases and J lost 10 bases. CDR1 is SQVTM, CDR2 ANQGSEA, per germline. The CDR3 is 13 residues long. The CDR3 spells CSALGTGGGKLFF. Here the CDR3 DNA reads TGCAGCGCTCTCGGGACAGGGGGCGGAAAACTGTTTTTT.

The rearrangement joins TRBV6-4 to TRBJ2-7; TRBD1 aligns across 8 bases. Unmatched junction bases numbered 9, after V lost 3 bases and J lost 5 bases. Per the germline V gene, CDR1 is MRHNA and CDR2 is SNTAGT. CDR3 length equals 15 residues. CDR3 nucleotides: TGTGCCAGCAGTGAATATACGGACAGGGTCAACGAGCAGTACTTC. It encodes CASSEYTDRVNEQYF.

V is TRBV19 and J is TRBJ2-6, with D unclear. From germline, CDR1 is LNHDA and CDR2 SQIVND (reference sequence). Trimming removed 4 bases at V and 1 base at J, with 2 bases between. The CDR3 loop spans 13 amino acids. This CDR3 reads CASSTSGANVLTF. The CDR3 DNA is TGTGCCAGTAGTACGTCTGGGGCCAACGTCCTGACTTTC.

V is TRBV10-3 and J is TRBJ2-1; 9 nucleotides match TRBD1. The CDR3 spans 14 residues. The germline V gene has CDR1 ENHRY and CDR2 SYGVKD. V lost 7 bases, J lost 1 base, and 2 bases stayed unmatched. CDR3 nucleotides: TGTGCCATCAAAGGGACAGGGTCCTACAATGAGCAGTTCTTC. It is translated as CAIKGTGSYNEQFF.

A few counts support this clone. The chain joins TRBV10-3 to TRBJ1-4; TRBD1 is a possible D gene (6 bases). The V gene lost 3 bases and the J gene lost 2 bases, with 22 bases spanning the gap. Germline CDR1 and CDR2: ENHRY and SYGVKD. CDR3 size: 19 residues. CDR3 coding DNA: TGTGCCATCAGTGAAGTAGTAGTTGCGGGGGGCGGGACTAATGAAAAACTGTTTTTT. Protein product: CAISEVVVAGGGTNEKLFF.

The gene calls are TRBV5-1 and TRBJ1-3; 8 nucleotides align to TRBD1. Per the germline V gene, CDR1 is SGHRS and CDR2 is YFSETQ. J was trimmed by 3 bases and V by 4 bases; bases with no gene match: 12. This CDR3 contains 17 residues. CDR3 coding DNA: TGCGCCAGCAGCCTAGGACAGGGTAGCTCCGGTGGAAACACCATATATTTT. It codes for CASSLGQGSSGGNTIYF.

The V gene is TRBV19, the J gene TRBJ2-2; TRBD1 matches 7 bases. The CDR3 runs to 14 residues. V shed 11 bases, J shed 2 bases, and the junction held 8 bases outside the gene matches. Per the germline V gene, CDR1 is LNHDA and CDR2 is SQIVND (reference sequence). The DNA of the CDR3 is TGTGCCGGCCGGGACAGCCAAAACACCGGGGAGCTGTTTTTT. It codes for CAGRDSQNTGELFF.

This chain joins TRBV5-5 and TRBJ2-1; maybe TRBD1 (6 bases). V was cut by 0 bases and J by 8 bases, with 18 bases left in between. From germline, CDR1 is SGHKS and CDR2 YYEKEE (reference sequence). CDR3 length: 16 amino acids. CDR3 protein: CASSLGQARGYYEQFF. The CDR3 DNA follows: TGTGCCAGCAGCTTGGGACAGGCGAGAGGATATTATGAGCAGTTCTTC.